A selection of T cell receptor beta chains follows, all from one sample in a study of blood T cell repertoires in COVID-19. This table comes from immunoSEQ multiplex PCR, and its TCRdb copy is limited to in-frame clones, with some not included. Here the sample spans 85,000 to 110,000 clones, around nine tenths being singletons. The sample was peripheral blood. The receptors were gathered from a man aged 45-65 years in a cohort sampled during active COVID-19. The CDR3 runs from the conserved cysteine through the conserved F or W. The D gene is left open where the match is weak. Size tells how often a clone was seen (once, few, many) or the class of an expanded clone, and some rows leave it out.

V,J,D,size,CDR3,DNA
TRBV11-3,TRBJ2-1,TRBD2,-,CASSSGLAGGPLEQFF,TGTGCCAGCAGCTCCGGACTAGCGGGGGGGCCCCTCGAGCAGTTCTTC
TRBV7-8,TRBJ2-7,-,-,CASSLLVSSYEQYF,TGTGCCAGCAGCTTACTGGTGAGCTCCTACGAGCAGTACTTC
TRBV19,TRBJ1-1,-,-,CASSSGKNRNTEAFF,TGTGCCAGTAGTAGCGGCAAAAACCGGAACACTGAAGCTTTCTTT
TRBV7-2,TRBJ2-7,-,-,CASSLTLVGEQYF,TGTGCCAGCAGCTTAACTCTAGTCGGCGAGCAGTACTTC
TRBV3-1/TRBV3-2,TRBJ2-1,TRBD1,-,CASSQMGQGIHEQFF,TGTGCCAGCAGCCAAATGGGACAGGGGATCCATGAGCAGTTCTTC
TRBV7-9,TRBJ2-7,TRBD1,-,CASSRADRADEQYF,TGTGCCAGCAGCAGGGCGGACAGGGCGGACGAGCAGTACTTC
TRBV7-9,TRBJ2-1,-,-,CASSSRQSSYNEQFF,TGTGCCAGCAGCTCCCGACAGAGCTCCTACAATGAGCAGTTCTTC
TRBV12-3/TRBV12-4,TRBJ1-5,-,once,CASKRQSNQPQHF,TGTGCCAGCAAAAGACAGTCTAATCAGCCCCAGCATTTT
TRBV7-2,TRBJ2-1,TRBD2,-,CASSKGLAGNWGDEQFF,TGTGCCAGCAGCAAAGGACTAGCGGGTAACTGGGGGGATGAGCAGTTCTTC
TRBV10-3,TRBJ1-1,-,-,CAIRGRSNTEAFF,TGTGCCATCAGGGGGAGGAGTAACACTGAAGCTTTCTTT
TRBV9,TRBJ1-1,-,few,CASSVAERGRAFF,TGTGCCAGCAGCGTAGCTGAAAGGGGTAGGGCTTTCTTT
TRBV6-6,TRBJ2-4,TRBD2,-,CASRGGGFAKNIQYF,TGTGCCAGCAGGGGCGGGGGGTTTGCCAAAAACATTCAGTACTTC
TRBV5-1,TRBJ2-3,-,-,CASSLRGVGTDTQYF,TGCGCCAGCAGCTTGCGGGGAGTCGGCACAGATACGCAGTATTTT
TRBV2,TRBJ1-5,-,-,CASSDGRGTQPQHF,TGTGCCAGCAGTGATGGAAGGGGGACTCAGCCCCAGCATTTT
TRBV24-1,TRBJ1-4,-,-,CATSDRGAGEKLFF,TGTGCCACCAGTGATCGGGGGGCTGGTGAAAAACTGTTTTTT
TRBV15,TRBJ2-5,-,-,CATSRLTYQETQYF,TGTGCCACCAGCAGGTTGACATACCAAGAGACCCAGTACTTC
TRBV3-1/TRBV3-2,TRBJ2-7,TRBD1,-,CASSQDPRGSSYEQYF,TGTGCCAGCAGCCAAGATCCCAGGGGGTCATCCTACGAGCAGTACTTC
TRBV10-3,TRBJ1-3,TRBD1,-,CASQGGSSGNTIYF,TGTGCCAGCCAGGGGGGAAGCTCTGGAAACACCATATATTTT